The 21 T cell receptor beta chains given below trace back to one sample, sequenced in a study of cytomegalovirus exposure and HLA in healthy donors. PCR involved 60 Vbeta and 13 Jbeta primers. Clones were read by immunoSEQ multiplex PCR, and TCRdb kept only the in-frame ones, dropping some. The sample yields fewer than 200,000 clones, roughly four fifths seen once. The sequencing sample was made of PBMCs. The receptors originated from a female donor in good health and CMV-seronegative.

The chain is built from TRBV4-2 and TRBJ2-1, with 8 bases matching TRBD2. The CDR3 loop spans 17 amino acids. Trimming took 5 bases from V and 0 from J; bases not matched to a gene: 9. Germline V CDR1 and CDR2: LGHNA, YNFKEQ. DNA for the CDR3: TGTGCCAGCAGCTCACGACTAGCGCTAAGCTCCTACAATGAGCAGTTCTTC. This codes for CASSSRLALSSYNEQFF.

The V gene is TRBV21-1, the J gene TRBJ1-3; the D call TRBD1 from the table was never checked on the DNA. TRBV21-1 counts as a pseudogene. The CDR3 extends over 19 amino acids. The CDR3 bases are TGTGCCAGCACCAGGGGGAACAGGGGGACCGGTAGCTCGGGAAACACCATATATTTT. Protein: CASTRGNRGTGSSGNTIYF.

The genes are TRBV4-3 and TRBJ1-5, with D perhaps matching TRBD1 (5 bases). CDR1 and CDR2 from the germline V gene are LGHNA and YSLEER. The CDR3 is 13 amino acids. V lost 0 bases and J lost 7, with 7 bases in between. Written as DNA, the CDR3 is TGCGCCAGCAGCCAAGATCGGGGGCAGCCCCAGCATTTT. This gives the protein CASSQDRGQPQHF.

The chain has TRBV18 and TRBJ1-6, with a tentative D call TRBD1 (6 bases). V shed 3 bases and J shed 7 bases, with 13 bases lying between them. The CDR3 extends over 15 amino acids. CDR1 and CDR2 (germline): KGHSH, LQKENI. For the CDR3, the DNA is TGTGCCAGCTCACCCCGCGGCAGGGGAAATTCACCCCTCCACTTT. Encoded protein: CASSPRGRGNSPLHF.

The rearrangement uses TRBV5-1 and TRBJ1-2; 8 bases fit TRBD1. Germline values: CDR1 SGHRS, CDR2 YFSETQ. Trimming took 4 bases from V and 8 from J; bases not matched to a gene: 10. The CDR3 spans 14 residues. The CDR3 bases are TGCGCCAGCAGCCCACAGGGGGAGGTTCAGGGCTACACCTTC. Its translation is CASSPQGEVQGYTF.

The V call is TRBV28, the J call TRBJ1-2; D uncertain. The CDR3 length is 15 residues. V was trimmed by 6 bases and J by 4 bases, leaving 18 bases between them. Looked up from germline, CDR1 is MDHEN and CDR2 is SYDVKM. DNA of the CDR3: TGTGCCAGCAGCCCCCTAGAGGCAGACTTCTATGGCTACACCTTC. Its protein product is CASSPLEADFYGYTF.

The CDR3 nucleotides are TGTGCCACCAGCAGAGCCGGGACTGAGATAAACATTCAGTACTTC. This codes for CATSRAGTEINIQYF. The gene calls are TRBV15 and TRBJ2-4; D might be TRBD2 (6 bases). Deletions cut 1 base from V and 6 bases from J, with 13 bases between. The CDR3 consists of 15 residues. In germline, CDR1 is LNHNV, CDR2 YYDKDF (reference sequence).

J is TRBJ1-4 and V is TRBV9; D might be TRBD1 (6 bases). With 0 bases removed from V and 8 bases from J, the gap between germline ends came to 14 bases. This CDR3 comprises 15 residues. The germline V gene encodes CDR1 SGDLS and CDR2 YYNGEE. This CDR3 is CASSVGGQGGEKLFF. As DNA, the CDR3 is TGTGCCAGCAGCGTAGGGGGGCAGGGTGGCGAAAAACTGTTTTTT.

The chain joins TRBV30 to TRBJ2-2; 10 bases line up with TRBD2. The germline CDR1 and CDR2 sequences are GTSNPN and SVGIG (reference sequence). V was pared by 0 bases and J by 5 bases, with 9 bases of the junction left unmatched. The CDR3 sequence is 17 residues long. The CDR3 sequence: CAWSVRSSGSQTGELFF. CDR3 nucleotides: TGTGCCTGGAGTGTAAGGTCTAGCGGGAGCCAAACCGGGGAGCTGTTTTTT.

The rearrangement joins TRBV30 to TRBJ1-6, with D unresolved. This CDR3 is built from 14 residues. Germline lookup yields CDR1 GTSNPN and CDR2 SVGIG (reference sequence). V dropped 1 base and J dropped 7 bases, with 11 bases sitting between them. CDR3 residues: CAWSGQTINSPLHF. CDR3 nucleotides: TGTGCCTGGAGTGGGCAGACAATCAATTCACCCCTCCACTTT.

This sequence joins TRBV9 and TRBJ2-3; D possibly corresponds to TRBD1 (6 bases). The CDR3 sequence is 17 residues long. The germline V and J ends were trimmed by 4 bases and 2 bases, with 20 bases remaining between them. Germline V gene lookup returns CDR1 SGDLS and CDR2 YYNGEE. The CDR3 coding sequence is TGTGCCAGCAGCTTTACGGGACACATCCACTACACAGATACGCAGTATTTT. This encodes CASSFTGHIHYTDTQYF. The complete variable domain, with remaining parts taken from reference TRBV9 and TRBJ2-3, reads DSGVTQTPKHLITATGQRVTLRCSPRSGDLSVYWYQQSLDQGLQFLIQYYNGEERAKGNILERFSAQQFPDLHSELNLSSLELGDSALYFCASSFTGHIHYTDTQYFGPGTRLTVL.

This clone was counted a single time. The chain employs TRBV28 and TRBJ1-2; possible D gene TRBD1, 6 bases. V was shortened by 2 bases and J by 10 bases, with 17 bases between the two germline ends. CDR3 length: 14 residues. Germline V gene sequence: CDR1 MDHEN, CDR2 SYDVKM. CDR3 sequence: CASSLKVPGTNYTF. The DNA of the CDR3 is TGTGCCAGCAGTTTAAAGGTGCCCGGGACAAACTACACCTTC.

The chain employs TRBV13 and TRBJ2-7, with 8 bases lining up with TRBD2. Per the germline V gene, CDR1 is PRHDT and CDR2 is FYEKMQ (reference sequence). The length of the CDR3 is 14 residues. V lost 5 bases to trimming and J lost 7 bases; unmatched junction nucleotides: 10. CDR3 amino acids: CASSAPGTRREQYF. DNA of the CDR3: TGTGCCAGCAGCGCTCCCGGGACTAGGCGGGAGCAGTACTTC.

Turning to this clone: Other DNA sequences in this sample translate to the same CDR3. V and J are TRBV5-1 and TRBJ2-1, with TRBD2 matching over 8 bases. V gave up 1 base and J gave up 4 bases; unmatched junction bases: 7. Germline CDR1 and CDR2: SGHRS and YFSETQ. This CDR3 region has 16 residues. CDR3 sequence reads: CASSLRELAGYNEQFF. CDR3 coding DNA: TGCGCCAGCAGCTTGAGGGAATTAGCGGGGTACAATGAGCAGTTCTTC.

The rearrangement joins TRBV9 to TRBJ2-5, with 7 bases matching TRBD2. Germline V lookup: CDR1 SGDLS, CDR2 YYNGEE. CDR3 length: 18 residues. V shed 0 bases, J shed 0 bases, and the junction held 11 bases outside the gene matches. CDR3 bases: TGTGCCAGCAGCGTAGGGCTCGGGGGGAGGCAGTACCAAGAGACCCAGTACTTC. It is translated as CASSVGLGGRQYQETQYF.

The chain combines TRBV5-1 with TRBJ2-2; weak D call: TRBD2 (6 bases). CDR3 length: 16 residues. V was trimmed by 4 bases and J by 1 base, leaving 14 bases between them. The germline CDR1 and CDR2 sequences are SGHRS and YFSETQ. CDR3: CASSPSIAVNTGELFF. CDR3 bases: TGCGCCAGCAGCCCCTCGATAGCGGTGAACACCGGGGAGCTGTTTTTT.

The chain links TRBV4-3 to TRBJ2-7, with 9 bases that match TRBD1. This CDR3 region has 15 residues. After removal of 4 bases from V and 2 bases from J, the junction contained 6 bases not matched to a gene. Germline CDR1 and CDR2: LGHNA and YSLEER. The CDR3 is CASSPWTGETYEQYF. CDR3 nucleotide sequence: TGCGCCAGCAGCCCATGGACAGGGGAAACCTACGAGCAGTACTTC.

This chain connects TRBV9 to TRBJ2-3; 7 bases map to TRBD2. Trimming at V came to 7 bases and at J to 4 bases, leaving 12 bases not matched to a gene. The germline gives CDR1 SGDLS, CDR2 YYNGEE. This CDR3 region has 15 residues. The CDR3 DNA reads TGTGCCAGCTCGCAGGACTCAGGGAGGGCAGATACGCAGTATTTT. Its protein is CASSQDSGRADTQYF.

The chain couples TRBV2 to TRBJ1-1; D is ambiguous. Germline assignment: CDR1 SNHLY and CDR2 FYNNEI. CDR3 length equals 12 residues. Trimming pared 1 base from V and 7 bases from J, leaving 7 bases between. Here the CDR3 DNA reads TGTGCCAGCAGTGAAGAGACACTTGAAGCTTTCTTT. It encodes CASSEETLEAFF.

CDR3 sequence reads: CASGTSGSRAQYF. As DNA, the CDR3 is TGTGCCAGCGGGACTAGCGGGAGTCGGGCGCAGTATTTT. This sequence joins TRBV2 and TRBJ2-3, with 14 bases that match TRBD2. The V and J ends lost 8 bases and 10 bases, in that order; junction bases with no gene match: 5. The V gene's germline CDR1 is SNHLY and CDR2 FYNNEI. The CDR3 has 13 amino acids.

The table lists this clone with a count of one. This chain connects TRBV7-2 to TRBJ2-7, with TRBD1 identical over 9 bases. Trimming cost V 1 base and J 4 bases; bases outside gene matches: 11. This CDR3 has 17 residues. Germline CDR1 is SGHTA and CDR2 is FQGNSA. The CDR3 sequence is CASSLVAPGTGTYEQYF. In DNA form, the CDR3 reads TGTGCCAGCAGCTTAGTGGCCCCCGGGACAGGGACGTACGAGCAGTACTTC.